These 25 T cell receptor beta chains were sequenced from one sample in a study of blood T cell repertoires in COVID-19. This table comes from immunoSEQ multiplex PCR, and its TCRdb copy is limited to in-frame clones, with some not included. The table includes fewer than 150,000 clones, about nine tenths detected once. Input material: peripheral blood. The receptors originated from a man aged 65 to 85 who had recovered from COVID-19.

The genes are TRBV6-2 or TRBV6-3 and TRBJ2-7; 8 nucleotides agree with TRBD1. Germline V gene data show CDR1 as MNHEY and CDR2 as SVGEGT. There are 13 residues in the CDR3. V trimming: 5 bases; J trimming: 6 bases; junction bases outside the gene matches: 6. CDR3 bases: TGTGCCAGCAGTACCCAGGGGGCCAGCGAGCAGTACTTC. It is translated as CASSTQGASEQYF.

A remark on this clone: Germline is not matched at one junction end, which may reflect a read error. The V gene is TRBV2, the J gene TRBJ2-1; weak D call: TRBD2 (6 bases). Germline V lookup: CDR1 SNHLY, CDR2 FYNNEI. This CDR3 spans 12 amino acids. CDR3 sequence reads: CASSIAEGERFF. CDR3 in DNA: TGTGCCAGCAGTATAGCGGAGGGCGAGCGGTTCTTC. Drawing the rest from reference TRBV2 and TRBJ2-1, the complete variable domain is EPEVTQTPSHQVTQMGQEVILRCVPISNHLYFYWYRQILGQKVEFLVSFYNNEISEKSEIFDDQFSVERPDGSNFTLKIRSTKLEDSAMYFCASSIAEGERFFGPGTRLTVL.

The chain combines TRBV7-9 with TRBJ1-1, with D unclear. The CDR3 contains 13 residues. From germline, CDR1 is SEHNR and CDR2 FQNEAQ (reference sequence). Trimming took off 7 bases at V and 0 bases at J, with 9 bases between the two ends. CDR3 coding DNA: TGTGCCAGCACCAGACAAGTGAACACTGAAGCTTTCTTT. Translated, it gives CASTRQVNTEAFF.

This clone was counted between two and nine times. The chain combines TRBV5-8 with TRBJ1-5; 8 bases agree with TRBD1. Looked up from germline, CDR1 is SGHTS and CDR2 is YDEGEE. V shed 4 bases and J 5 bases; nucleotides not matched to a gene: 5. This CDR3 is built from 14 residues. As DNA, the CDR3 is TGTGCCAGCAGCGGCAGGGGGCGCGATCAGCCCCAGCATTTT. Its protein product is CASSGRGRDQPQHF. Combining the CDR3 with reference TRBV5-8 and TRBJ1-5 gives the whole variable domain EAGVTQSPTHLIKTRGQQATLRCSPISGHTSVYWYQQALGLGLQFLLWYDEGEERNRGNFPPRFSGRQFPNYSSELNVNALELEDSALYLCASSGRGRDQPQHFGDGTRLSIL.

The genes are TRBV24-1 and TRBJ1-2, with 7 bases aligning to TRBD1. Trimming cost V 0 bases and J 6 bases; bases outside gene matches: 9. The germline V gene encodes CDR1 KGHDR and CDR2 SFDVKD. The CDR3 is 16 amino acids. The CDR3 bases are TGTGCCACCAGTGATTTGCCAGGGGGGACAATAGATGGCTACACCTTC. Its translation: CATSDLPGGTIDGYTF.

CDR3 protein: CASSPQGDEQFF. The CDR3 DNA reads as TGTGCCAGTAGCCCACAGGGCGATGAGCAGTTCTTC. The chain has TRBV19 and TRBJ2-1, with a tentative D call TRBD1 (6 bases). Trimming left V 6 bases short and J 8 bases short, with 11 bases between. The CDR3 covers 12 residues. CDR1 and CDR2 (germline): LNHDA, SQIVND (reference sequence).

The chain uses TRBV5-1 and TRBJ1-1; 9 bases agree with TRBD1. This CDR3 has 16 amino acids. Germline lookup yields CDR1 SGHRS and CDR2 YFSETQ. V was pared by 2 bases and J by 4 bases, with 9 bases of the junction left unmatched. CDR3 region: CASSFRSGTGPTEAFF. Written as DNA, the CDR3 is TGCGCCAGCAGCTTCAGAAGTGGGACAGGGCCCACTGAAGCTTTCTTT.

The chain joins TRBV20-1 to TRBJ1-2, with D unresolved. The CDR3 runs 11 residues. Trimming pared 0 bases from V and 8 bases from J, leaving 7 bases between. Germline values: CDR1 DFQATT, CDR2 SNEGSKA (reference sequence). The CDR3 DNA reads TGCAGTGCTAGAGATATGAGCGGCTACACCTTC. Residues: CSARDMSGYTF.

The V gene is TRBV5-8, the J gene TRBJ1-1; D perhaps matches TRBD1 (5 bases). This CDR3 contains 17 residues. From germline, CDR1 is SGHTS and CDR2 YDEGEE. V lost 4 bases to trimming and J lost 0 bases, with 19 bases between them. CDR3 in amino acids: CASSPPPSTALNTEAFF. CDR3 sequence (DNA): TGTGCCAGCAGCCCCCCCCCATCGACAGCCTTGAACACTGAAGCTTTCTTT.

V gene TRBV5-1 combines with J gene TRBJ2-5, with D perhaps matching TRBD2 (6 bases). Germline lookup yields CDR1 SGHRS and CDR2 YFSETQ. The V end lost 4 bases, the J end lost 2 bases, and 12 bases lay between the germline ends. The CDR3 sequence is 14 residues long. This CDR3 reads CASSGGLPQETQYF. The CDR3 DNA reads TGCGCCAGCAGCGGGGGACTGCCACAAGAGACCCAGTACTTC.

V and J are TRBV7-9 and TRBJ2-7; 9 nucleotides agree with TRBD1. The J segment lost 6 bases and the V segment lost 5 bases, leaving 11 bases of the junction unmatched. The CDR3 sequence is 15 residues long. CDR1 and CDR2 (germline): SEHNR, FQNEAQ (reference sequence). The CDR3 region is CASSPDRGREAEQYF. The CDR3 nucleotides read TGTGCCAGCAGCCCGGACAGGGGAAGAGAGGCCGAGCAGTACTTC.

This chain links TRBV5-4 with TRBJ2-1; TRBD2 might be the D (6 bases). The CDR3 length is 12 residues. In germline, CDR1 is SGHNT, CDR2 YYREEE (reference sequence). Trimming cost V 4 bases and J 5 bases, with 7 bases left between them. This chain's CDR3 is CASSGGNNEQFF. The DNA of the CDR3 is TGTGCCAGCAGCGGGGGGAACAATGAGCAGTTCTTC.

The chain uses TRBV9 and TRBJ1-2; a weak D match, TRBD1 (5 bases). CDR1 and CDR2 (germline): SGDLS, YYNGEE. Trimming removed 0 bases from V and 6 bases from J, with 12 bases in between. There are 14 residues in the CDR3. In DNA, the CDR3 is TGTGCCAGCAGCGTAGGGCAGGGATGGCATGGCTACACCTTC. This gives the protein CASSVGQGWHGYTF.

The chain has TRBV7-3 and TRBJ1-1; possibly TRBD1 for D (5 bases). CDR1 is SGHTA, CDR2 FQGTGA, per germline. The CDR3 contains 14 residues. V was trimmed by 1 base and J by 4 bases, leaving 10 bases between them. The CDR3 DNA is TGTGCCAGCAGCTTAAGTGGGGCAGGCACTGAAGCTTTCTTT. It translates to CASSLSGAGTEAFF.

The chain couples TRBV7-8 to TRBJ2-1; TRBD2 agrees at 7 bases. The CDR3 consists of 18 residues. Germline assignment: CDR1 SGHVS and CDR2 FQNEAQ. J lost 6 bases, V lost 7 bases, and 21 bases had no gene match. The CDR3 sequence: CASIGGGAPAGLGNEQFF. CDR3 nucleotide sequence: TGTGCCAGCATTGGGGGGGGTGCTCCAGCGGGACTTGGCAATGAGCAGTTCTTC.

CDR3 DNA sequence: TGTGCCAGCAGCCCGCCGGGGACAGGGCGACGTGAGCAGTTCTTC. Protein product: CASSPPGTGRREQFF. The chain recombines TRBV5-8 with TRBJ2-1, with TRBD1 matching over 9 bases. Germline V CDR1 and CDR2: SGHTS, YDEGEE. The CDR3 runs 15 residues. J lost 9 bases, V lost 4 bases, and 11 bases had no gene match.

The V and J genes are TRBV5-4 and TRBJ2-3, with TRBD2 matching over 10 bases. This CDR3 comprises 16 residues. V trimming: 4 bases; J trimming: 2 bases; junction bases outside the gene matches: 7. CDR1 SGHNT and CDR2 YYREEE come from the germline V gene (reference sequence). The CDR3, as DNA: TGTGCCAGCAGCCCCCAACTAGCGGGACTCACAGATACGCAGTATTTT. Protein: CASSPQLAGLTDTQYF. Full variable domain (outside the CDR3, taken from reference TRBV5-4 and TRBJ2-3): ETGVTQSPTHLIKTRGQQVTLRCSSQSGHNTVSWYQQALGQGPQFIFQYYREEENGRGNFPPRFSGLQFPNYSSELNVNALELDDSALYLCASSPQLAGLTDTQYFGPGTRLTVL.

The rearrangement joins TRBV7-9 to TRBJ2-3; weak D call: TRBD2 (5 bases). Germline V lookup: CDR1 SEHNR, CDR2 FQNEAQ (reference sequence). Trimming left V 3 bases short and J 6 bases short, with 13 bases between. The length of the CDR3 is 14 residues. The CDR3 region is CASSFGRGVDTQYF. CDR3 nucleotide sequence: TGTGCCAGCAGCTTTGGACGGGGAGTTGATACGCAGTATTTT.

The table lists this clone with a count of one. For the CDR3, the DNA is TGTGCCAGCAGCCGACAGGGTAACTATGGCTACACCTTC. Translation gives CASSRQGNYGYTF. The chain links TRBV6-6 to TRBJ1-2; 7 nucleotides align to TRBD1. The CDR3 length is 13 residues. The germline CDR1 and CDR2 sequences are MNHNY and SVGAGI (reference sequence). With 6 bases clipped from V and 1 base from J, the junction kept 2 bases outside the gene matches.

The chain carries TRBV28 and TRBJ2-5; TRBD1 matches 7 bases. CDR3 length equals 16 residues. Unmatched junction bases numbered 15, after V lost 6 bases and J lost 5 bases. From germline, CDR1 is MDHEN and CDR2 SYDVKM. CDR3 loop: CASRNTRQGLWETQYF. The CDR3 DNA reads TGTGCCAGCAGGAACACGCGACAGGGCCTCTGGGAGACCCAGTACTTC. Full variable domain (missing parts from reference TRBV28 and TRBJ2-5): DVKVTQSSRYLVKRTGEKVFLECVQDMDHENMFWYRQDPGLGLRLIYFSYDVKMKEKGDIPEGYSVSREKKERFSLILESASTNQTSMYLCASRNTRQGLWETQYFGPGTRLLVL.

The chain is built from TRBV28 and TRBJ1-4, with TRBD1 identical over 10 bases. This CDR3 region has 15 residues. Trimming took 5 bases from V and 6 from J; bases not matched to a gene: 6. Germline-derived CDR1 and CDR2 are MDHEN and SYDVKM. DNA for the CDR3: TGTGCCAGCAGTACCCCCGGGACAGGGGATGAAAAACTGTTTTTT. Its protein product is CASSTPGTGDEKLFF.

This chain uses TRBV7-2 with TRBJ2-2; TRBD1 is a possible D gene (5 bases). This CDR3 contains 16 residues. V lost 2 bases, J lost 6 bases, and 16 bases lay in between. CDR1 and CDR2 (germline): SGHTA, FQGNSA. DNA of the CDR3: TGTGCCAGCAGCTTAATAAGAACCCAAGGGGCCGGGGAGCTGTTTTTT. Protein product: CASSLIRTQGAGELFF.

The chain has TRBV6-1 and TRBJ2-7; TRBD2 might be the D (8 bases). Trimming left V 2 bases short and J 2 bases short, with 19 bases between. CDR3 size: 17 residues. Germline assignment: CDR1 MNHNS and CDR2 SASEGT. CDR3 nucleotides: TGTGCCAGCAGTGAATACCCCCCCGGGAGGGGGCCCTACGAGCAGTACTTC. Protein: CASSEYPPGRGPYEQYF.

This clone is a singleton in its sample. The rearrangement uses TRBV7-2 and TRBJ2-7; D may be TRBD1 (5 bases). The length of the CDR3 is 14 residues. The V and J ends lost 2 bases and 6 bases respectively, with 14 bases between them. Germline V gene lookup returns CDR1 SGHTA and CDR2 FQGNSA. The CDR3 loop is CASSLNSQGGEQYF. The DNA of the CDR3 is TGTGCCAGCAGCTTAAATTCCCAGGGCGGCGAGCAGTACTTC.

The rearrangement joins TRBV6-5 to TRBJ1-2; possible D gene TRBD1, 5 bases. CDR3 size: 15 residues. Germline CDR1 and CDR2: MNHEY and SVGAGI. V lost 7 bases to trimming and J lost 5 bases, with 20 bases between them. The CDR3 sequence is CASTLGRTGGYGYTF. The DNA for the CDR3 is TGTGCCAGCACCCTAGGGAGGACGGGGGGGTATGGCTACACCTTC.